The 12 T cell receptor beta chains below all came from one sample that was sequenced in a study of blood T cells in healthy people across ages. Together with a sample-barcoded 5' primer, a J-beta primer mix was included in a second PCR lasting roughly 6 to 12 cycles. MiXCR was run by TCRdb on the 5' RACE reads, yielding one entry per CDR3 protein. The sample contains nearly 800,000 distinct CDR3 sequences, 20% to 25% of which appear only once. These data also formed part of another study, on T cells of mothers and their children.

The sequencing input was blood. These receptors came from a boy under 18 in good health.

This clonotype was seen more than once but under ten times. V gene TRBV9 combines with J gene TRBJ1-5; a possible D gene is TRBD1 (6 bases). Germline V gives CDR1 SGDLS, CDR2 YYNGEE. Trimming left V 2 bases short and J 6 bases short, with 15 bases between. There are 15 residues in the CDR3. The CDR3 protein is CASSVTGGARQPQHF. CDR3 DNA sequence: TGTGCCAGCAGCGTTACTGGGGGCGCGCGTCAGCCCCAGCATTTT.

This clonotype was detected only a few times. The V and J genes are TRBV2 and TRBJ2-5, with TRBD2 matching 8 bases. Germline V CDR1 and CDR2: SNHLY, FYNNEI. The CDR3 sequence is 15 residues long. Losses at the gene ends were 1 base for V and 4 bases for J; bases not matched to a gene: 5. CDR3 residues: CASSEEAGGSETQYF. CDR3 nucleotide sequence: TGTGCCAGCAGTGAAGAGGCGGGGGGTTCAGAGACCCAGTACTTC.

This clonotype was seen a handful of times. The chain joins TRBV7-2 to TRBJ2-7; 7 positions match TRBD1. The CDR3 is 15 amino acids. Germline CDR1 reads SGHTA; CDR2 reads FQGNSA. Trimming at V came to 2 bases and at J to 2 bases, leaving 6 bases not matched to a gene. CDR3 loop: CASSLFTGEPYEQYF. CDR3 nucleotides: TGTGCCAGCAGCTTATTTACAGGGGAGCCCTACGAGCAGTACTTC. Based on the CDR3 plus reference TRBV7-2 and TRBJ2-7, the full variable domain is GAGVSQSPSNKVTEKGKDVELRCDPISGHTALYWYRQSLGQGLEFLIYFQGNSAPDKSGLPSDRFSAERTGGSVSTLTIQRTQQEDSAVYLCASSLFTGEPYEQYFGPGTRLTVT.

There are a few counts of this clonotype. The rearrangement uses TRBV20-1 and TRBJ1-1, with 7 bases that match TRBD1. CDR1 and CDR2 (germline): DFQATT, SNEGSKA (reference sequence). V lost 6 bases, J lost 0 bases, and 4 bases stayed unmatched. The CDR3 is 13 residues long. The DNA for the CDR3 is TGCAGTGCCCCACAGGGGATGAACACTGAAGCTTTCTTT. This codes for CSAPQGMNTEAFF.

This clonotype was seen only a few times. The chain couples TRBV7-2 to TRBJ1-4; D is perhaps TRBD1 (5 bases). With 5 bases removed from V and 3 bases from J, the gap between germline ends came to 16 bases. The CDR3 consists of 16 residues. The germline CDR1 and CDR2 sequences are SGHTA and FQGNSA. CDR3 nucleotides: TGTGCCAGCAGCCCGGGACGCTTTCGAGCTAATGAAAAACTGTTTTTT. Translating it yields CASSPGRFRANEKLFF.

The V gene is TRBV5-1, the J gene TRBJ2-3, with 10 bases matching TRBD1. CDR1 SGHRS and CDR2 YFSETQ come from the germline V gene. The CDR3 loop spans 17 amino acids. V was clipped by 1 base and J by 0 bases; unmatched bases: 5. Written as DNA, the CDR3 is TGCGCCAGCAGCTTGTTCGGGACAGGGGTTAGCACAGATACGCAGTATTTT. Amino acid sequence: CASSLFGTGVSTDTQYF. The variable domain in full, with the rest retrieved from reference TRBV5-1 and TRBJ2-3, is KAGVTQTPRYLIKTRGQQVTLSCSPISGHRSVSWYQQTPGQGLQFLFEYFSETQRNKGNFPGRFSGRQFSNSRSEMNVSTLELGDSALYLCASSLFGTGVSTDTQYFGPGTRLTVL.

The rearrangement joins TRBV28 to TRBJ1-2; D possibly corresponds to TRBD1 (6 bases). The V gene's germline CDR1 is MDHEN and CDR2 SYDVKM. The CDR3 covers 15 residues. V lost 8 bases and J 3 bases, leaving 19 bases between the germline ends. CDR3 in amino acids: CASVGQGPLYYGYTF. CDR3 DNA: TGTGCCAGCGTGGGGCAGGGGCCTCTTTACTATGGCTACACCTTC.

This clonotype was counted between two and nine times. DNA for the CDR3: TGTGCCAGCAGTGAGGGCCCGGGACGAGGTGAAGCTTTCTTT. It encodes CASSEGPGRGEAFF. J is TRBJ1-1 and V is TRBV6-1; perhaps TRBD1 as D (5 bases). CDR1 is MNHNS, CDR2 SASEGT, per germline. Trimming stripped 3 bases from V and 7 bases from J, with 15 bases between. CDR3 size: 14 residues.

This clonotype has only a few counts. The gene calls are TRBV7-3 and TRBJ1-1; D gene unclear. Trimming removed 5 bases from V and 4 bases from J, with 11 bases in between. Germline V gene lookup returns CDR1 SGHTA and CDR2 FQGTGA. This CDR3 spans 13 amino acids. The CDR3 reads CASSPGRLTEAFF. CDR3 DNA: TGTGCCAGCAGCCCGGGAAGGCTCACTGAAGCTTTCTTT.

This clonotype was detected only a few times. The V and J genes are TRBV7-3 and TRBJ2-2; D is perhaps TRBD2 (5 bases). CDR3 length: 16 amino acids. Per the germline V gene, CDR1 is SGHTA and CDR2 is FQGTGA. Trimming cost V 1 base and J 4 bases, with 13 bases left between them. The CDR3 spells CASSLSGSSATGELFF. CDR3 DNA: TGTGCCAGCAGCTTAAGCGGTAGTAGCGCCACCGGGGAGCTGTTTTTT.

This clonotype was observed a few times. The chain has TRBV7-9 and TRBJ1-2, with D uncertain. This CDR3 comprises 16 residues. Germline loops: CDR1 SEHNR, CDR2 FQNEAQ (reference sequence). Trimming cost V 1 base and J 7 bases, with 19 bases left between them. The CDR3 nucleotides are TGTGCCAGCAGCTTAGAGGATGCGGGCAGGTTGGTTGGCTACACCTTC. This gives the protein CASSLEDAGRLVGYTF.

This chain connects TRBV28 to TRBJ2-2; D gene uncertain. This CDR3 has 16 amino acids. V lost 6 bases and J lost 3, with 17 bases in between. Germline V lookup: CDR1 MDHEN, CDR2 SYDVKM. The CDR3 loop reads CASSRPDASYTGELFF. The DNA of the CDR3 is TGTGCCAGCAGCCGCCCGGATGCATCCTACACCGGGGAGCTGTTTTTT.